The entry that follows covers one T cell receptor (beta chain) sequence. This record comes from a study of T cell responses to AZD1222 COVID-19 vaccine. Germline CDR1 and CDR2: MNHEY and SMNVEV (reference sequence). Trimming left V 7 bases short and J 0 bases short, with 4 bases between. The CDR3 is made up of 13 amino acids. Repertoires were generated with immunoSEQ multiplex PCR, while TCRdb's copy carries only in-frame clones and drops some. Here the sample spans around 180,000 clones, approximately 86% being singletons. This specimen consisted of peripheral blood, obtained on day 0 of AZD1222 vaccination. The chain is built from TRBV27 and TRBJ1-6; D is undetermined. The sequence was obtained from an adult in good health. The CDR3 bases are TGTGCCAGCACCTACTCCTATAATTCACCCCTCCACTTT. Translating gives CASTYSYNSPLHF.